The 30 T cell receptor beta chains presented below share a single source sample, sequenced in a study of tissue T cells after allogeneic stem cell transplantation. Time point described: mouse harvest day 14 after allogeneic transplant. The graft held 10^6 splenic CD5+ T cells and 10^7 T-cell-depleted bone marrow cells. Using immunoSEQ multiplex PCR, the repertoire was profiled, and TCRdb retains in-frame clones only, with some absent. The table has some 3,000 clones, roughly 50% seen once. Sequences were obtained from gut tissue. The receptors here all came from a female BALB/c mouse given C57BL/6 T cells with graft-versus-host disease after an allogeneic hematopoietic cell transplant.

Turning to this clone: Genes and germline are mouse. The read terminates 1 residue before the CDR3 end, so the remaining end is supplied by the germline J gene. The gene calls are TRBV26 and TRBJ1-6; no clear D gene. TRBJ1-6 carries the ORF label, with uncertain function. The germline CDR1 and CDR2 sequences are KGHPV and FQNQEV (reference sequence). The CDR3 totals 14 residues. V was clipped by 4 bases and J by 0 bases, with 4 bases between them. CDR3 DNA (partial): TGTGCCAGCAGTCAAACTTCCTATAATTCGCCCCTCTAC. Its translation is CASSQTSYNSPLY. The entire CDR3 protein reads CASSQTSYNSPLYF.

This clone ranks as medium-sized. The genes and germline here are from mouse. The read terminates 1 residue ahead of where the CDR3 ends, so the germline J gene completes it. The chain combines TRBV12-2 with TRBJ1-4; perhaps TRBD1 as D (6 bases). Trimming stripped 2 bases from V and 4 bases from J, with 7 bases between. Germline V gives CDR1 SGHLS, CDR2 HYDKME. The CDR3 covers 13 residues. The covered CDR3 bases are TGTGCCAGCTCTCGGGACAACAACGAAAGATTATTT. This sequence encodes CASSRDNNERLF. The full CDR3 sequence reads CASSRDNNERLFF.

Points on this clone: Gene names follow the mouse nomenclature. Read coverage stops 1 residue before the CDR3 terminus; the germline J gene supplies the remainder. This rearrangement joins TRBV16 to TRBJ2-7, with 8 bases that match TRBD2. This CDR3 spans 14 amino acids. CDR1 and CDR2 (germline): SGHSA, FRNQAP. V lost 2 bases, J lost 4 bases, and 4 bases stayed unmatched. The CDR3 sequence: CASSLSGGLYEQYF. The part of the CDR3 DNA that was read is TGTGCAAGCAGCTTATCTGGGGGGCTTTATGAACAGTAC. Combining the CDR3 with reference TRBV16 and TRBJ2-7 gives the whole variable domain NAGVIQTPRHKVTGKGQEATLWCEPISGHSAVFWYRQTIVQGLEFLTYFRNQAPIDDSGMPKERFSAQMPNQSHSTLKIQSTQPQDSAVYLCASSLSGGLYEQYFGPGTRLTVL.

This clone has just a few counts. Each gene name is a mouse one. The CDR3 protein is CASSPGQNTEVFF. The CDR3 bases that were read are TGTGCCAGCAGTCCGGGACAAAACACAGAAGTCTTC. V usage is TRBV26 and J usage is TRBJ1-1, with D perhaps TRBD1 (6 bases). Sequencing ends 1 residue short of the CDR3 end; the germline J gene provides the rest. Trimming shortened V by 4 bases and J by 1 base, and 7 bases separated the two germline ends. Per the germline V gene, CDR1 is KGHPV and CDR2 is FQNQEV (reference sequence). The CDR3 length is 13 residues.

This clone qualifies as large. Gene names denote mouse genes. The CDR3 end is not reached by the read, which stops 1 residue before it; the germline J gene fills it in. The V call is TRBV12-1, the J call TRBJ2-7; 9 bases map to TRBD2. CDR3 length equals 15 residues. Germline trimming cut 0 bases from V and 2 bases from J; bases unmatched to any gene: 4. CDR1 is SGHSN, CDR2 HYEKVE, per germline. This chain's CDR3 is CASSLEDWGPYEQYF. The CDR3 bases that were read are TGTGCCAGCTCTCTCGAAGACTGGGGGCCCTATGAACAGTAC.

This clone was seen a few times. Gene and germline names: mouse. The CDR3 end lies 1 residue beyond the end of the read and is filled in from the germline J gene. The chain uses TRBV26 and TRBJ1-6; perhaps TRBD1 as D (6 bases). TRBJ1-6 is recorded as an ORF, its role being uncertain. Trimming stripped 4 bases from V and 4 bases from J, with 8 bases between. Germline V gene sequence: CDR1 KGHPV, CDR2 FQNQEV (reference sequence). This CDR3 has 14 residues. This CDR3 reads CASSRDIYNSPLYF. Partial CDR3 DNA: TGTGCCAGCAGTCGGGACATATATAATTCGCCCCTCTAC.

About this clone: The gene names here belong to mouse. The sequenced CDR3 bases are TGTGCCAGCAGCCCGACAACCACCGGGCAGCTCTAC. Amino acids: CASSPTTTGQLY. The entire CDR3 sequence reads CASSPTTTGQLYF. The chain uses TRBV3 and TRBJ2-2, with unresolved D. Read coverage stops 1 residue before the CDR3 terminus; the germline J gene supplies the remainder. Germline V gene sequence: CDR1 SNHLY, CDR2 FYNGKV (reference sequence). Trimming took 5 bases from V and 4 from J, leaving 8 bases between them. The CDR3 has 13 amino acids.

To note about this clone: Gene labels here are mouse ones. The sequence runs out 1 residue before the end of the CDR3; the remainder is reconstructed from the germline J gene. The chain has TRBV26 and TRBJ2-3, with a weak D call TRBD2 (6 bases). Looked up from germline, CDR1 is KGHPV and CDR2 is FQNQEV (reference sequence). The CDR3 consists of 14 residues. V lost 5 bases and J 0 bases, leaving 9 bases between the germline ends. The sequenced part of the CDR3 DNA is TGTGCCAGCAGTTTACTGGGTAGTGCAGAAACGCTGTAT. Translated: CASSLLGSAETLY. From start to end, the CDR3 is CASSLLGSAETLYF.

This clone was seen a handful of times. Genes and germline come from the mouse. The CDR3 is cut off 1 residue early in the read; its end comes from the germline J gene. The genes are TRBV3 and TRBJ1-3, with D perhaps TRBD1 (6 bases). The ends were cut back, 5 bases at V and 3 bases at J, with 14 bases in the middle. The CDR3 loop spans 15 amino acids. From germline, CDR1 is SNHLY and CDR2 FYNGKV (reference sequence). The CDR3 bases that were read are TGTGCCAGCAGCCCTCCGGGGGCAGGTGGAAATACGCTCTAT. This sequence encodes CASSPPGAGGNTLY. The whole CDR3 sequence is CASSPPGAGGNTLYF.

A few counts support this clone. The listed genes are named as in mouse. The read is 1 residue too short to cover the CDR3 end, so that end is filled in from the germline J gene. The chain recombines TRBV12-1 with TRBJ2-4; D perhaps matches TRBD1 (6 bases). The V end was cut by 4 bases, the J end by 0 bases, with 7 bases between. Germline V CDR1 and CDR2: SGHSN, HYEKVE. The length of the CDR3 is 13 residues. The sequenced part of the CDR3 DNA is TGTGCCAGCTCCGGGACAAGTCAAAACACCTTGTAC. Translated, it gives CASSGTSQNTLY. The CDR3, in full, reads CASSGTSQNTLYF.

Concerning this clone itself: The gene symbols are mouse symbols. The read finishes 1 residue shy of the CDR3 end, and the germline J gene is used to complete it. This chain uses TRBV13-2 with TRBJ1-1; TRBD1 might be the D (5 bases). The V gene's germline CDR1 is NNHNN and CDR2 SYGAGS (reference sequence). The CDR3 loop spans 14 amino acids. V shed 5 bases and J shed 4 bases, with 15 bases lying between them. The CDR3 DNA, read in part, is TGTGCCAGCGGCACCGGGGGGATTAGCACAGAAGTCTTC. Amino acid sequence: CASGTGGISTEVF. The entire CDR3 protein is CASGTGGISTEVFF.

Comment on this clone: Gene names refer to mouse genes. Read data end 1 residue before the CDR3 end; the end is taken from the germline J gene. This chain links TRBV31 with TRBJ1-1; 8 bases are shared with TRBD1. The CDR3 extends over 14 amino acids. Germline assignment: CDR1 GKSSPN and CDR2 SITVG. V shed 1 base and J 3 bases; nucleotides not matched to a gene: 4. The sequenced CDR3 bases are TGTGCCTGGAGTCCGACAGGGGCGGACACAGAAGTCTTC. This codes for CAWSPTGADTEVF. The complete CDR3 reads CAWSPTGADTEVFF.

Judged by abundance, this clone is medium-sized. Any gene name here is a mouse gene name. The read stops 1 residue short of the end of the CDR3; the missing end is completed from the germline J gene. The chain employs TRBV1 and TRBJ2-3; TRBD1 matches at 10 bases. CDR1 and CDR2 (germline): NSQYPW, LRSPGD (reference sequence). Trimming removed 2 bases from V and 0 bases from J; junction bases left unmatched: 2. The CDR3 sequence is 16 residues long. Incomplete CDR3 DNA: TGCACCTGCAGTGCAAGGGACAGGGGTAGTGCAGAAACGCTGTAT. Encoded protein: CTCSARDRGSAETLY. The CDR3 in its entirety is CTCSARDRGSAETLYF.

Comment on this clone: These gene names are mouse names. The CDR3: CASSPGTANTEVFF. The sequenced part of the CDR3 DNA is TGTGCCAGCTCTCCCGGGACAGCAAACACAGAAGTCTTC. The chain links TRBV12-2 to TRBJ1-1; 7 bases fit TRBD1. Coverage ceases 1 residue before the CDR3 finishes, and the germline J gene fills in the end. Germline V gene sequence: CDR1 SGHLS, CDR2 HYDKME. CDR3 size: 14 residues. Trimming at V came to 2 bases and at J to 0 bases, leaving 2 bases not matched to a gene.

A remark on this clone: Mouse gene names apply. The CDR3 extends 1 residue past the end of the read, so its final part is completed from the germline J gene. V and J are TRBV12-2 and TRBJ2-5; tentative D call: TRBD1 (5 bases). CDR1 and CDR2 from the germline V gene are SGHLS and HYDKME. The CDR3 length is 14 residues. Trimming removed 2 bases from V and 2 bases from J, with 10 bases in between. Here the CDR3 reads CASSPGHLQDTQYF. The sequenced CDR3 bases are TGTGCCAGCTCTCCCGGACACCTCCAAGACACCCAGTAC.

A note on this clone: Gene names follow the mouse nomenclature. Read data end 1 residue before the CDR3 end; the end is taken from the germline J gene. The same CDR3 arises from other DNA sequences in this sample as well. The rearrangement uses TRBV2 and TRBJ2-7, with 10 positions matching TRBD2. The CDR3 runs 16 residues. With 0 bases clipped from V and 7 bases from J, the junction kept 9 bases outside the gene matches. Germline V gene lookup returns CDR1 LGHNA and CDR2 YSYQKL. CDR3 DNA, as far as it was read: TGTGCCAGCAGCCAAGATCCGGGACTGGGGCGGCGGGAACAGTAC. Protein sequence: CASSQDPGLGRREQY. The whole CDR3 reads CASSQDPGLGRREQYF.

Of note for this clone: The germline and genes are mouse ones. The CDR3 end is not reached by the read, which stops 1 residue before it; the germline J gene fills it in. The J gene is TRBJ2-7, the V gene TRBV16; 9 bases map to TRBD2. The CDR3 loop spans 13 amino acids. The V and J ends lost 3 bases and 5 bases, in that order; junction bases with no gene match: 2. Germline values: CDR1 SGHSA, CDR2 FRNQAP. The CDR3 is CASSFTGGNEQYF. CDR3 DNA (partial): TGTGCAAGCAGCTTTACTGGGGGGAATGAACAGTAC.

This clone was recorded only once. Mouse gene names and germline throughout. The CDR3 is cut off 1 residue early in the read; its end comes from the germline J gene. The V call is TRBV16, the J call TRBJ1-2, with a weak D call TRBD1 (6 bases). The CDR3 covers 14 residues. Germline V gives CDR1 SGHSA, CDR2 FRNQAP. V gave up 1 base and J gave up 4 bases, with 10 bases separating them. The sequenced CDR3 bases are TGTGCAAGCAGCTTAGTGGGGGCCGGCTCCGACTACACC. Protein: CASSLVGAGSDYT. The full CDR3 protein reads CASSLVGAGSDYTF. Combining the CDR3 with reference TRBV16 and TRBJ1-2 gives the whole variable domain NAGVIQTPRHKVTGKGQEATLWCEPISGHSAVFWYRQTIVQGLEFLTYFRNQAPIDDSGMPKERFSAQMPNQSHSTLKIQSTQPQDSAVYLCASSLVGAGSDYTFGSGTRLLVI.

Worth noting for this clone: Gene names are mouse gene names. The CDR3 end is not reached by the read, which stops 1 residue before it; the germline J gene fills it in. The gene calls are TRBV31 and TRBJ2-3; 9 nucleotides line up with TRBD1. CDR1 is GKSSPN, CDR2 SITVG, per germline. J lost 0 bases, V lost 3 bases, and 7 bases had no gene match. This CDR3 region has 16 residues. The CDR3 region is CAWSLRTGESAETLYF. The covered CDR3 bases are TGTGCCTGGAGCCTCCGGACAGGGGAGAGTGCAGAAACGCTGTAT.

This clone was detected only a few times. Germline and genes: mouse. The missing CDR3 end, 1 residue past where the read stops, is filled in from the germline J gene. The rearrangement joins TRBV24 to TRBJ2-7, with 12 bases lining up with TRBD1. This CDR3 has 14 residues. Germline CDR1 reads KGHTA; CDR2 reads FRNEEI. V gave up 4 bases and J gave up 7 bases; unmatched junction bases: 5. CDR3 DNA (partial): TGTGCCAGCAGTCCGGGGACAGGGGGCCGGGAACAGTAC. This translates into CASSPGTGGREQY. The whole CDR3 sequence reads CASSPGTGGREQYF.

With respect to this clone: Mouse gene names apply. The read is 1 residue too short to cover the CDR3 end, so that end is filled in from the germline J gene. This sequence joins TRBV12-1 and TRBJ2-1, with D unclear. Trimming shortened V by 4 bases and J by 4 bases, and 7 bases separated the two germline ends. The germline CDR1 and CDR2 sequences are SGHSN and HYEKVE. CDR3 size: 12 residues. This CDR3 is CASSRGYAEQFF. CDR3 bases read: TGTGCCAGCTCCCGGGGTTATGCTGAGCAGTTC.

This clone has only a few counts. Gene names are the mouse ones. CDR3 DNA, as far as it was read: TGTGCCAGCAGCCCGGGACAGGGGAGAGACACCCAGTAC. Protein: CASSPGQGRDTQY. The entire CDR3 protein reads CASSPGQGRDTQYF. The rearrangement uses TRBV5 and TRBJ2-5, with 10 bases aligning to TRBD1. The read comes to an end 1 residue before the CDR3 does, leaving the germline J gene to fill in the end. Germline assignment: CDR1 LGHNA and CDR2 YNLKQL (reference sequence). This CDR3 spans 14 amino acids. The V segment lost 4 bases and the J segment 5 bases; nucleotides outside the gene matches: 3.

Regarding this clone: Gene and germline names: mouse. The CDR3 is cut off 1 residue early in the read; its end comes from the germline J gene. The chain recombines TRBV1 with TRBJ2-1; 7 bases map to TRBD2. V lost 1 base, J lost 6 bases, and 3 bases stayed unmatched. The CDR3 runs to 14 residues. Germline CDR1 NSQYPW, CDR2 LRSPGD (reference sequence). The sequenced part of the CDR3 DNA is TGCACCTGCAGTGCAGCACTGGGGATTGCTGAGCAGTTC. It translates to CTCSAALGIAEQF. The entire CDR3 sequence reads CTCSAALGIAEQFF.

This clone was observed a few times. The genes are named according to mouse. Read sequence stops 1 residue before the CDR3 end, and the germline J gene provides the missing end. This chain connects TRBV12-1 to TRBJ2-7, with 8 bases lining up with TRBD1. The germline V gene encodes CDR1 SGHSN and CDR2 HYEKVE. There are 13 residues in the CDR3. V trimming: 4 bases; J trimming: 1 base; junction bases outside the gene matches: 2. The CDR3 DNA, read in part, is TGTGCCAGCTCCCGACAGGGGTCCTATGAACAGTAC. Its translation is CASSRQGSYEQY. The CDR3 in full is CASSRQGSYEQYF.

On this clone: Gene names are the mouse ones. The DNA ends 1 residue before the CDR3 does, and the rest of the CDR3 is filled in from the germline J gene. The genes are TRBV19 and TRBJ2-1, with TRBD2 matching 11 bases. This CDR3 has 14 residues. In germline, CDR1 is FNHDT, CDR2 SITEND (reference sequence). V gave up 5 bases and J gave up 4 bases; unmatched junction bases: 2. The DNA read from the CDR3 is TGTGCCAGCAGGGGGGACTGGGGGTATGCTGAGCAGTTC. Its translation: CASRGDWGYAEQF. The full CDR3 protein is CASRGDWGYAEQFF.

To note about this clone: Gene labels here are mouse ones. From the germline J gene comes the end of the CDR3, since the read stops 1 residue before it. The chain recombines TRBV23 with TRBJ2-7; the table's D call, TRBD1, was not checked against the DNA. Germline assignment: CDR1 KGHTA and CDR2 FQNQQP. The CDR3 length is 14 residues. CDR3 residues: CSSSWGQSSYEQYF. CDR3 DNA (partial): TGCTCCAGCAGTTGGGGACAGAGCTCCTATGAACAGTAC.

By sample fraction, this clone is medium-sized. Each gene name is a mouse one. The read terminates 1 residue before the CDR3 end, so the remaining end is supplied by the germline J gene. The chain is built from TRBV17 and TRBJ2-2; no clear D. V was shortened by 5 bases and J by 0 bases, with 7 bases between the two germline ends. In germline, CDR1 is MNHDT, CDR2 YYDKIL. The CDR3 consists of 14 residues. Here the CDR3 reads CASSSTTNTGQLYF. CDR3 bases read: TGTGCTAGCAGTTCGACAACAAACACCGGGCAGCTCTAC.

This clone came up a few times. The genes are named according to mouse. Coverage ceases 1 residue before the CDR3 finishes, and the germline J gene fills in the end. This chain links TRBV12-1 with TRBJ1-4; 9 nucleotides agree with TRBD1. The CDR3 sequence is 15 residues long. The trim removed 1 base at V and 3 bases at J, leaving 2 bases unmatched. Germline CDR1 SGHSN, CDR2 HYEKVE. The CDR3 spells CASSLDRGANERLFF. CDR3 DNA (partial): TGTGCCAGCTCTCTGGACAGGGGTGCCAACGAAAGATTATTT.

This clone has a single count. The genes are named according to mouse. The CDR3 end falls 1 residue outside the read, so it is completed with the germline J gene. J is TRBJ1-1 and V is TRBV26; TRBD1 matches at 10 bases. This CDR3 has 14 amino acids. V lost 6 bases to trimming and J lost 4 bases; unmatched junction nucleotides: 5. Germline V CDR1 and CDR2: KGHPV, FQNQEV (reference sequence). The CDR3 reads CASSPDRGLTEVFF. Partial CDR3 DNA: TGTGCCAGCAGCCCCGACAGGGGGCTCACAGAAGTCTTC.

This clone appeared a few times. Mouse germline and gene names are used. The missing CDR3 end, 1 residue past where the read stops, is filled in from the germline J gene. V and J are TRBV14 and TRBJ1-4; D is uncertain. Germline V lookup: CDR1 SGHDT, CDR2 FRDEAV. CDR3 length equals 12 residues. The V and J ends lost 2 bases and 7 bases respectively, with 6 bases between them. The CDR3: CASSLRPERLFF. The CDR3 DNA, read in part, is TGTGCCAGCAGTTTACGGCCCGAAAGATTATTT. The whole variable domain, filled in from reference TRBV14 and TRBJ1-4, reads EAGVTQSPRYAVLQEGQAVSFWCDPISGHDTLYWYQQPRDQGPQLLVYFRDEAVIDNSQLPSDRFSAVRPKGTNSTLKIQSAKQGDTATYLCASSLRPERLFFGHGTKLSVL.